These T cell receptor beta chains were read from a single sample in a study of T cells in Graves' hyperthyroidism and ophthalmopathy. Each CDR3 protein is one row after TCRdb ran MiXCR on the multiplex PCR reads. Of 500,000 to 550,000 distinct CDR3 sequences listed, less than 25% are singletons. The sequenced sample consisted of blood. The receptors shown here come from a man aged 18 to 35 with Graves' hyperthyroidism. The CDR3 runs from the conserved cysteine through the conserved F or W. The order of the fields is V gene, clone size, D gene, J gene, CDR3 protein, CDR3 DNA. A D gene is named only where the DNA matches it firmly. Some rows mark clone size as missing; the rest say once, few, many or name a class of expanded clone.

>TRBV11-3|many|TRBD1|TRBJ1-1
CASSLDRQGHTEAFF
TGTGCCAGCAGCTTAGACAGACAGGGACACACTGAAGCTTTCTTT
>TRBV5-6|.|TRBD1|TRBJ1-2
CASSHWTGVGYTF
TGTGCCAGCAGCCACTGGACAGGGGTCGGCTACACCTTC
>TRBV20-1|many|.|TRBJ2-2
CSARRALANTGELFF
TGCAGTGCTAGACGGGCTTTAGCGAACACCGGGGAGCTGTTTTTT
>TRBV2|many|.|TRBJ1-5
CASSEGYGGNQPQHF
TGTGCCAGCAGTGAAGGGTATGGGGGCAATCAGCCCCAGCATTTT
>TRBV28|.|.|TRBJ2-7
CASSVNLGTEQYF
TGTGCCAGCAGCGTAAATCTCGGAACCGAGCAGTACTTC
>TRBV27|many|TRBD1|TRBJ1-5
CASTFTGDQPQHF
TGTGCCAGCACTTTCACAGGGGATCAGCCCCAGCATTTT
>TRBV12-3/TRBV12-4|.|.|TRBJ2-5
CASTYRDIETQYF
TGTGCCAGCACATACCGGGACATAGAGACCCAGTACTTC
>TRBV19|.|.|TRBJ1-1
CASIDSAWRFTEAFF
TGTGCCAGTATCGACAGCGCGTGGCGGTTCACTGAAGCTTTCTTT
>TRBV12-3/TRBV12-4|many|.|TRBJ1-1
CASSSTTAPTEAFF
TGTGCCAGCAGTTCCACCACCGCCCCCACTGAAGCTTTCTTT
>TRBV10-3|many|.|TRBJ1-2
CAISARGRHGYTF
TGTGCCATCAGTGCCAGGGGACGCCATGGCTACACCTTC
>TRBV27|.|TRBD1|TRBJ2-7
CASSPRDRWSGEQYF
TGTGCCAGCAGTCCCCGGGACAGGTGGTCGGGCGAGCAGTACTTC
>TRBV12-3/TRBV12-4|once|.|TRBJ2-2
CASGDNTGELFF
TGTGCCAGCGGCGATAACACCGGGGAGCTGTTTTTT
>TRBV12-3/TRBV12-4|many|.|TRBJ1-5
CASSGGYSNQPQHF
TGTGCCAGCAGCGGGGGTTATAGCAATCAGCCCCAGCATTTT
>TRBV27|.|.|TRBJ1-5
CASSFGMTQPQHF
TGTGCCAGCAGTTTTGGAATGACTCAGCCCCAGCATTTT
>TRBV20-1|many|TRBD2|TRBJ2-2
CSAPGGVAELFF
TGCAGTGCTCCCGGGGGGGTTGCGGAGCTGTTTTTT
>TRBV7-9|.|.|TRBJ1-1
CDSSPYRTDRSEAFF
TGTGACAGCAGCCCCTACAGGACAGACCGCTCTGAAGCTTTCTTT
>TRBV30|once|.|TRBJ1-6
CAWSVVRLAGSPLHF
TGTGCCTGGAGTGTTGTTCGCCTGGCGGGATCACCCCTCCACTTT
>TRBV5-8|.|.|TRBJ1-6
CACSLVGGIRYNSPLHF
TGTGCCTGCAGCTTGGTTGGGGGAATTCGCTATAATTCACCCCTCCACTTT
>TRBV6-5|many|TRBD1|TRBJ1-5
CASSGQGGRQPQHF
TGTGCCAGCAGCGGACAGGGTGGAAGACAGCCCCAGCATTTT
>TRBV24-1|.|.|TRBJ2-7
CATSGDGGREQYF
TGTGCCACCAGTGGGGACGGGGGTCGGGAGCAGTACTTC
>TRBV12-3/TRBV12-4|.|.|TRBJ1-2
CASSLSGGGGYTF
TGTGCCAGCAGTTTGTCCGGGGGCGGTGGCTACACCTTC
>TRBV2|.|.|TRBJ1-5
CASSEYQDGRNQPQHF
TGTGCCAGCAGTGAATACCAGGACGGGCGCAATCAGCCCCAGCATTTT
>TRBV28|many|.|TRBJ1-6
CASSLRGGNSPLHF
TGTGCCAGCAGTTTGCGGGGAGGAAATTCACCCCTCCACTTT
>TRBV27|many|.|TRBJ1-5
CASGDQPQHF
TGTGCCAGCGGGGATCAGCCCCAGCATTTT
>TRBV12-3/TRBV12-4|many|.|TRBJ1-1
CASSFEGAWNTEAFF
TGTGCCAGCAGTTTTGAAGGGGCCTGGAACACTGAAGCTTTCTTT
>TRBV6-5|many|.|TRBJ2-5
CASSYSGGQQETQYF
TGTGCCAGCAGTTACTCGGGGGGCCAACAAGAGACCCAGTACTTC
>TRBV6-5|.|TRBD1|TRBJ2-7
CASSYSPGQSYEQYF
TGTGCCAGCAGTTATTCCCCGGGACAGTCCTACGAGCAGTACTTC
>TRBV9|many|.|TRBJ2-5
CASSTWTDQETQYF
TGTGCCAGCAGCACTTGGACAGACCAAGAGACCCAGTACTTC
>TRBV11-2|.|.|TRBJ2-2
CASSLTSQVTGELFF
TGTGCCAGCAGCTTGACTAGTCAGGTCACCGGGGAGCTGTTTTTT
>TRBV5-5|few|.|TRBJ2-7
CASSLVGQPISYEQYF
TGTGCCAGCAGCTTGGTAGGACAGCCCATCTCCTACGAGCAGTACTTC
>TRBV30|many|TRBD1|TRBJ2-2
CAWSRGSDTGELFF
TGTGCCTGGAGCAGGGGGAGCGACACCGGGGAGCTGTTTTTT
>TRBV5-1|many|.|TRBJ1-1
CASSLGDSELAEAFF
TGCGCCAGCAGCTTGGGAGACAGTGAACTCGCTGAAGCTTTCTTT
>TRBV18|.|.|TRBJ1-1
CASSPLAMNTEAFF
TGTGCCAGCTCACCCCTTGCTATGAACACTGAAGCTTTCTTT
>TRBV6-5|many|.|TRBJ1-6
CASSYSNEDSPLHF
TGTGCCAGCAGTTACTCGAATGAAGACTCACCCCTCCACTTT
>TRBV9|many|.|TRBJ1-2
CASSVGEGPHGYTF
TGTGCCAGCAGCGTAGGAGAAGGGCCGCATGGCTACACCTTC
>TRBV5-1|.|.|TRBJ2-7
CASSLALGEVGEQYF
TGCGCCAGCAGCTTGGCCTTGGGGGAGGTGGGAGAGCAGTACTTC
>TRBV25-1|many|.|TRBJ1-1
CASSAPGSTEAFF
TGTGCCAGCAGTGCCCCAGGGAGCACTGAAGCTTTCTTT
>TRBV20-1|.|TRBD2|TRBJ2-5
CSAPGLAGVTQETQYF
TGCAGTGCTCCTGGACTAGCGGGGGTAACCCAAGAGACCCAGTACTTC
>TRBV28|many|.|TRBJ1-1
CASSPSSDAAAEAFF
TGTGCCAGCAGTCCCAGCTCGGACGCTGCGGCTGAAGCTTTCTTT
>TRBV20-1|many|TRBD1|TRBJ2-4
CSAQTYRGKNIQYF
TGCAGTGCCCAAACGTACAGGGGTAAAAACATTCAGTACTTC
>TRBV6-1|many|.|TRBJ1-1
CASSPSNTEAFF
TGTGCCAGCAGTCCTTCGAACACTGAAGCTTTCTTT
>TRBV15|few|.|TRBJ1-3
CATSRDLGASGNTIYF
TGTGCCACCAGCAGAGATTTGGGGGCTAGTGGAAACACCATATATTTT
>TRBV6-4|.|TRBD1|TRBJ1-2
CASSSDSGTGDRNGYTF
TGTGCCAGCAGCTCAGACTCCGGGACAGGGGACCGAAATGGCTACACCTTC
>TRBV5-1|many|.|TRBJ2-6
CASRLTSGANVLTF
TGCGCCAGCAGGCTTACGTCTGGGGCCAACGTCCTGACTTTC
>TRBV4-1|many|.|TRBJ2-7
CASSQIQGTYEQYF
TGCGCCAGCAGCCAGATACAGGGAACCTACGAGCAGTACTTC